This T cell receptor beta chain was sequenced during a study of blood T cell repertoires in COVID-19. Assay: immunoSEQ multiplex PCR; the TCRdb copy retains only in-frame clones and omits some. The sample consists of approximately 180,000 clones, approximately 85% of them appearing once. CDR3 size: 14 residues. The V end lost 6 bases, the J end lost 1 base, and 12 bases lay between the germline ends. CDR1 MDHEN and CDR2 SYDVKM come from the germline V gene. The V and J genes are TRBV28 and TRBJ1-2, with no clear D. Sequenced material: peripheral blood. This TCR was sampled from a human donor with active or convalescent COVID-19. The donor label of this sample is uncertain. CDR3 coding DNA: TGTGCCAGCAGGAATACAGAGGGTAACTATGGCTACACCTTC. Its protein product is CASRNTEGNYGYTF.